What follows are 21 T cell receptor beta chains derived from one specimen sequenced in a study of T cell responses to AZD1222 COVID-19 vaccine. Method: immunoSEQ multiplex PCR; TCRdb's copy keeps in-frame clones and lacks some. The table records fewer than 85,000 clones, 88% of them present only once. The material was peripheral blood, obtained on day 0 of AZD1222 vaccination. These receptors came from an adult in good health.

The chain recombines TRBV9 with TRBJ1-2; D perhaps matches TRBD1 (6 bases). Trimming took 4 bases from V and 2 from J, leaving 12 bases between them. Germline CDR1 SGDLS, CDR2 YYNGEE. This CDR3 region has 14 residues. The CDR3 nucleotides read TGTGCCAGCAGCCAAGGGGGAACAAACTATGGCTACACCTTC. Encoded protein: CASSQGGTNYGYTF.

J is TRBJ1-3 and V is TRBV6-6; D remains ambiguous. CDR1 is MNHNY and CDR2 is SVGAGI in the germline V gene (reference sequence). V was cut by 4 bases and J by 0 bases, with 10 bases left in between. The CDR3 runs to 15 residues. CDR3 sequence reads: CASSLPPHSGNTIYF. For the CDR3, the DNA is TGTGCCAGCAGTTTACCCCCGCACTCTGGAAACACCATATATTTT.

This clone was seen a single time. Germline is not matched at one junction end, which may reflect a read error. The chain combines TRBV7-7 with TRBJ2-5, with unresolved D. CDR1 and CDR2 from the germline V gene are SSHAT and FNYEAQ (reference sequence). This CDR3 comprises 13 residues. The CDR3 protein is CASSFLGQETQYF. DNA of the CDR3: TGTGCTAGCAGCTTTCTCGGTCAAGAGACCCAGTACTTC. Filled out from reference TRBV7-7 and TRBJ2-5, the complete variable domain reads GAGVSQSPRYKVTKRGQDVTLRCDPISSHATLYWYQQALGQGPEFLTYFNYEAQPDKSGLPSDRFSAERPEGSISTLTIQRTEQRDSAMYRCASSFLGQETQYFGPGTRLLVL.

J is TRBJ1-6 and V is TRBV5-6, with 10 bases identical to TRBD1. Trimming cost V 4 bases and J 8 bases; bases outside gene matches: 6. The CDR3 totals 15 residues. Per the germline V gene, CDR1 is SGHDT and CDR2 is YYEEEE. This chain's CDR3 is CASSATGGFDSPLHF. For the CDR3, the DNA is TGTGCCAGCAGCGCGACAGGGGGCTTTGATTCACCCCTCCACTTT.

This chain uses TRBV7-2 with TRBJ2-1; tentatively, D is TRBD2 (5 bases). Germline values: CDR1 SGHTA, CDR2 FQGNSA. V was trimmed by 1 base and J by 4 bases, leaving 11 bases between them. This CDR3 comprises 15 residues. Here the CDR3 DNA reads TGTGCCAGCAGCTTAGGTCCTAGCAGTTACAATGAGCAGTTCTTC. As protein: CASSLGPSSYNEQFF.

The CDR3 here is CASSVTLFGDTQYF. The CDR3 bases are TGTGCCAGCAGCGTAACACTTTTTGGAGATACGCAGTATTTT. The J gene is TRBJ2-3, the V gene TRBV9; D is uncertain. The CDR3 has 14 residues. Germline values: CDR1 SGDLS, CDR2 YYNGEE. Trimming removed 1 base from V and 5 bases from J, with 11 bases in between.

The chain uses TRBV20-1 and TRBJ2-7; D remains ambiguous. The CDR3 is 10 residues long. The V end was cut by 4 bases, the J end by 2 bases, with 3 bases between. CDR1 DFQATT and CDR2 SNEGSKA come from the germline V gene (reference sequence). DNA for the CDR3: TGCAGTGCTATGCCCTACGAGCAGTACTTC. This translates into CSAMPYEQYF.

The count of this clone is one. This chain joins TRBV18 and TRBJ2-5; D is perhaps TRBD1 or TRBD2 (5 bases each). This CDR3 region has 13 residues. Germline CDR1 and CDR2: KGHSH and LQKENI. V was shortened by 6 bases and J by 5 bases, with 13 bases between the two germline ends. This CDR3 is CASSQGPGETQYF. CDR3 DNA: TGTGCCAGCTCCCAGGGACCCGGGGAGACCCAGTACTTC.

The CDR3 sequence: CASSLGGTSREQYF. The DNA of the CDR3 is TGCGCCAGCAGCTTGGGCGGGACTAGCCGCGAGCAGTACTTC. This chain uses TRBV5-1 with TRBJ2-7; 9 nucleotides align to TRBD2. Germline-derived CDR1 and CDR2 are SGHRS and YFSETQ. This CDR3 has 14 residues. V trimming: 0 bases; J trimming: 6 bases; junction bases outside the gene matches: 4.

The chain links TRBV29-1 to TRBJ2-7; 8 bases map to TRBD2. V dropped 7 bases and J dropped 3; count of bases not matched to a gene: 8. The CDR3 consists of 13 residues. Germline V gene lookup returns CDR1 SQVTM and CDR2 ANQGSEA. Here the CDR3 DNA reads TGCAGCGCCATCATAGCGGGGAACTACGAGCAGTACTTC. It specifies CSAIIAGNYEQYF.

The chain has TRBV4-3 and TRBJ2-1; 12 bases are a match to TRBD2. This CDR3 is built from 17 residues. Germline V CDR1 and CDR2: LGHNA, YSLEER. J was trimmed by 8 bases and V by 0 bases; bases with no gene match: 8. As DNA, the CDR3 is TGCGCCAGCAGCCAAGAAGGTCCTAGCGGGGGGGTTGATGAGCAGTTCTTC. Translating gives CASSQEGPSGGVDEQFF.

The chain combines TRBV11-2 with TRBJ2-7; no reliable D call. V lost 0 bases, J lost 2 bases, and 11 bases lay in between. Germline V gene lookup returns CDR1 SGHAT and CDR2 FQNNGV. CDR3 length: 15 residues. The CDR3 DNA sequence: TGTGCCAGCAGCTTAGATTCGGCGGCCCCCTACGAGCAGTACTTC. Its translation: CASSLDSAAPYEQYF.

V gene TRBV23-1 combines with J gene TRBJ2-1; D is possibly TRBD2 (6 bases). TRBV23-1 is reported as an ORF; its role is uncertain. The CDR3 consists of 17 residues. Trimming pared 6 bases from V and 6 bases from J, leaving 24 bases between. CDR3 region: CASRTPDSGRAVNEQFF. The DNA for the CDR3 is TGCGCCAGCAGAACCCCCGATTCCGGGAGAGCAGTCAATGAGCAGTTCTTC.

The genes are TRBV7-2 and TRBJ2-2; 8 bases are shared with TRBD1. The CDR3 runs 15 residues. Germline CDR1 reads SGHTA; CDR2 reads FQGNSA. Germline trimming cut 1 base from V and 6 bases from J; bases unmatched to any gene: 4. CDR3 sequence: CASSLDHRGAGELFF. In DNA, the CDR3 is TGTGCCAGCAGCTTAGATCACAGGGGGGCCGGGGAGCTGTTTTTT. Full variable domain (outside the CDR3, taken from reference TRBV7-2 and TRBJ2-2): GAGVSQSPSNKVTEKGKDVELRCDPISGHTALYWYRQSLGQGLEFLIYFQGNSAPDKSGLPSDRFSAERTGGSVSTLTIQRTQQEDSAVYLCASSLDHRGAGELFFGEGSRLTVL.

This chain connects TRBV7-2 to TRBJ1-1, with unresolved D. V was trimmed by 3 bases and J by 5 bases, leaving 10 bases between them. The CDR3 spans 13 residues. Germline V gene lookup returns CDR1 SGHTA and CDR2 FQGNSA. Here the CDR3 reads CASSFVRWTEAFF. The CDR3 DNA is TGTGCCAGCAGCTTTGTAAGGTGGACTGAAGCTTTCTTT.

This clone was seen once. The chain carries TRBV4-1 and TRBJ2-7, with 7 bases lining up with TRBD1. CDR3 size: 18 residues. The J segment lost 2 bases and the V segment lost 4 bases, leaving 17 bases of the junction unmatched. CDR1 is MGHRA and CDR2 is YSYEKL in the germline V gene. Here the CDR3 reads CASSRFGMEQGTAYEQYF. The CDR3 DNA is TGCGCCAGCAGCCGGTTCGGGATGGAACAGGGGACCGCCTACGAGCAGTACTTC.

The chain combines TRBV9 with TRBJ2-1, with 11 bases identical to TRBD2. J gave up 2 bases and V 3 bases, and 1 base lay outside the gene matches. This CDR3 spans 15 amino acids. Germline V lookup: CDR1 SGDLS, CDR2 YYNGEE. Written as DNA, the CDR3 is TGTGCCAGCAGCGCACTAGCGGGGGCCTACAATGAGCAGTTCTTC. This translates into CASSALAGAYNEQFF.

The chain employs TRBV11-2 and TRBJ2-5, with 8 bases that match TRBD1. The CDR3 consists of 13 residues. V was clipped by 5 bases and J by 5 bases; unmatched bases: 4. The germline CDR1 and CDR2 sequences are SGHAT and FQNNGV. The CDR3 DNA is TGTGCCAGCAGCATAGGGACAGGCGAGACCCAGTACTTC. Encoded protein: CASSIGTGETQYF.

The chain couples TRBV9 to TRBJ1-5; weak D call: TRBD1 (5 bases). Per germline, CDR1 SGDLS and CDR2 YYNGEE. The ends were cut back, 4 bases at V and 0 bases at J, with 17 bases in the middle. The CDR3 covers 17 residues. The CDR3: CASSHSPGPNSNQPQHF. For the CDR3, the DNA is TGTGCCAGCAGCCACTCACCGGGGCCCAATAGCAATCAGCCCCAGCATTTT.

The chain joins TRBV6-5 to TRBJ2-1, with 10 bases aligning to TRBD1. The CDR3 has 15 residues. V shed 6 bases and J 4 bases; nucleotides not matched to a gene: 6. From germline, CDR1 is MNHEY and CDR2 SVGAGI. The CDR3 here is CASRVDRGPYNEQFF. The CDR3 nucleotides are TGTGCCAGCAGGGTTGACAGGGGGCCTTACAATGAGCAGTTCTTC.

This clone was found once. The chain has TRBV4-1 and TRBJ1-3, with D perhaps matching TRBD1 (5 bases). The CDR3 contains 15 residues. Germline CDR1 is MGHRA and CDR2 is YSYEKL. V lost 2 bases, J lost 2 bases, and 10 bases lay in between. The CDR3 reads CASSQQGHPGNTIYF. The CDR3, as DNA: TGCGCCAGCAGCCAACAGGGTCACCCTGGAAACACCATATATTTT.